This entry concerns a single T cell receptor (beta chain). This entry belongs to a study of blood T cell repertoires in COVID-19. Study at large: Samples came from the United States, Italy and Spain, spanning acute and convalescent COVID-19.

The assay was immunoSEQ multiplex PCR, and TCRdb's table has in-frame clones only and misses some. The sample has 170,000 or so clones, around 84% seen once; the top ten hold around 7%. Sequenced: peripheral blood. This receptor was obtained from a man in his fifties or sixties with active or convalescent COVID-19.

This chain's CDR3 is CSASEHGGQETQYF. CDR3 nucleotide sequence: TGCAGTGCTAGTGAGCATGGGGGGCAAGAGACCCAGTACTTC. V and J are TRBV20-1 and TRBJ2-5; possible D gene TRBD2, 6 bases. The length of the CDR3 is 14 residues. V lost 3 bases and J lost 2, with 13 bases in between. Per germline, CDR1 DFQATT and CDR2 SNEGSKA (reference sequence).